This is a list of T cell receptor beta chains from one sample in a study of blood T cell repertoires in COVID-19. Using immunoSEQ multiplex PCR, the repertoire was profiled, and TCRdb retains in-frame clones only, with some absent. Here the sample spans roughly 300,000 clones, approximately 84% being singletons. Sequencing was carried out using PBMCs or T cells enriched from blood (not recorded which). The receptors originated from a woman younger than 30 who had recovered from COVID-19. Each CDR3 is given with its conserved first and last residue. Fields, in order: J gene, clone size, D gene, V gene, CDR3 protein, CDR3 DNA. The D gene is left open where the match is weak. Rows may omit the clone size; those that give it use once, few, many or a size class.

TRBJ1-5,once,TRBD1,TRBV27,CASRTWAQGALQPQHF,TGTGCCAGCAGAACTTGGGCTCAGGGGGCCCTTCAGCCCCAGCATTTT
TRBJ2-5,.,.,TRBV30,CAWSVGETQYF,TGTGCCTGGAGTGTCGGGGAGACCCAGTACTTC
TRBJ2-7,.,TRBD2,TRBV4-2,CASSQEFLSGSWYEQYF,TGTGCCAGCAGCCAAGAATTTTTGAGCGGGAGTTGGTACGAGCAGTACTTC
TRBJ1-2,.,.,TRBV27,CASSPIGSHGYTF,TGTGCCAGCAGCCCGATTGGGAGTCATGGCTACACCTTC
TRBJ2-1,.,TRBD2,TRBV30,CASTRTSGRINEQFF,TGTGCCTCAACCCGGACTAGCGGGAGGATCAATGAGCAGTTCTTC
TRBJ1-1,.,.,TRBV6-5,CASSFTGSGEAFF,TGTGCCAGCAGTTTCACGGGGTCTGGTGAAGCTTTCTTT
TRBJ1-2,once,.,TRBV30,CAWSVRGGNYGYTF,TGTGCCTGGAGTGTACGGGGAGGTAACTATGGCTACACCTTC
TRBJ2-3,.,TRBD2,TRBV5-4,CASSLEWGGGNTDTQYF,TGTGCCAGCAGCTTGGAATGGGGCGGGGGGAACACAGATACGCAGTATTTT
TRBJ2-7,.,.,TRBV18,CASSPLGDSYEQYF,TGTGCCAGCTCACCACTAGGGGACTCCTACGAGCAGTACTTC
TRBJ2-3,.,TRBD2,TRBV30,CAWSVGSGATDTQYF,TGTGCCTGGAGTGTAGGTAGCGGGGCTACAGATACGCAGTATTTT
TRBJ1-2,.,.,TRBV29-1,CSVDDGEDGYTF,TGCAGCGTTGATGATGGGGAGGATGGCTACACCTTC
TRBJ2-1,few,.,TRBV28,CASSSPLGVEQFF,TGTGCCAGCAGTTCTCCGCTAGGGGTTGAGCAGTTCTTC
TRBJ2-1,.,.,TRBV18,CASSLSGQPYNEQFF,TGTGCCAGCTCACTAAGTGGGCAACCCTACAATGAGCAGTTCTTC
TRBJ1-1,.,.,TRBV3-1/TRBV3-2,CASSQDRGGWAFF,TGTGCCAGCAGCCAAGATCGTGGAGGGTGGGCTTTCTTT
TRBJ2-5,.,.,TRBV11-2,CASSLAVGRGETQYF,TGTGCCAGCAGCTTAGCTGTGGGCAGGGGAGAGACCCAGTACTTC
TRBJ1-1,.,.,TRBV28,CASIPLVGAAEAFF,TGTGCCAGCATCCCCCTGGTGGGGGCCGCTGAAGCTTTCTTT
TRBJ1-1,.,.,TRBV27,CASSPHQVGTEAFF,TGTGCCAGCAGTCCCCACCAGGTGGGCACTGAAGCTTTCTTT
TRBJ1-3,once,TRBD1,TRBV10-3,CATTYETGYSGNTIYF,TGTGCCACCACATATGAGACAGGGTACTCTGGAAACACCATATATTTT
TRBJ1-1,.,TRBD1,TRBV15,CATSRDAFFRGRDTEAFF,TGTGCCACCAGCAGAGACGCCTTCTTCAGGGGGCGGGACACTGAAGCTTTCTTT
TRBJ2-2,.,.,TRBV5-1,CASSLQGNTGELFF,TGCGCCAGCAGCTTGCAGGGGAACACCGGGGAGCTGTTTTTT
TRBJ1-2,.,.,TRBV5-1,CASSLDFTGYGYTF,TGCGCCAGCAGCTTGGATTTCACTGGCTATGGCTACACCTTC
TRBJ2-5,.,.,TRBV7-9,CASSLGLRREETQYF,TGTGCCAGCAGCTTAGGGCTACGGCGGGAAGAGACCCAGTACTTC
TRBJ2-1,once,.,TRBV27,CASSWSLAAASYNEQFF,TGTGCCAGCAGTTGGTCGTTGGCGGCCGCCTCCTACAATGAGCAGTTCTTC
TRBJ1-2,few,.,TRBV18,CASSPPAGDHGYTF,TGTGCCAGCTCACCACCAGCAGGGGACCATGGCTACACCTTC
TRBJ2-7,.,.,TRBV5-1,CASSDFLSSYEQYF,TGCGCCAGCAGCGACTTCCTAAGCTCCTACGAGCAGTACTTC
TRBJ2-1,.,TRBD1,TRBV7-6,CASSLEGQGIRNEQFF,TGTGCCAGCAGCTTAGAGGGACAGGGGATAAGGAATGAGCAGTTCTTC
TRBJ2-5,once,TRBD1,TRBV19,CASKPGQGEETQYF,TGTGCCAGTAAACCGGGACAGGGGGAAGAGACCCAGTACTTC
TRBJ1-6,.,TRBD1,TRBV7-2,CASSLGLGQGYNSPLHF,TGTGCCAGCAGCTTAGGACTTGGACAGGGGTATAATTCACCCCTCCACTTT
TRBJ2-2,.,.,TRBV9,CASSGTRALTGELFF,TGTGCCAGCAGCGGAACTAGAGCCCTTACCGGGGAGCTGTTTTTT
TRBJ2-1,once,.,TRBV5-1,CASSLLGALKISSYNEQFF,TGCGCCAGCAGCTTGTTGGGGGCCCTAAAAATTTCCTCCTACAATGAGCAGTTCTTC
TRBJ2-1,.,TRBD2,TRBV18,CASSPGLAGGPYNEQFF,TGTGCCAGCTCACCCGGACTAGCGGGGGGGCCCTACAATGAGCAGTTCTTC
TRBJ2-1,.,TRBD2,TRBV19,CASTNSGRGKGSRNEQFF,TGTGCCAGTACTAATAGCGGGAGGGGAAAGGGCTCGCGAAATGAGCAGTTCTTC
TRBJ2-1,.,TRBD2,TRBV27,CASSLGTSGKAEQFF,TGTGCCAGCAGTTTAGGGACTAGCGGGAAGGCTGAGCAGTTCTTC
TRBJ2-5,.,TRBD2,TRBV13,CASSRLAGVETQYF,TGTGCCAGCAGCAGATTAGCGGGAGTAGAGACCCAGTACTTC
TRBJ1-5,.,.,TRBV18,CASATGEDQPQHF,TGTGCCAGCGCAACCGGGGAGGATCAGCCCCAGCATTTT
TRBJ1-2,.,.,TRBV7-9,CASSTREGGGYTF,TGTGCCAGCAGCACCCGCGAGGGAGGCGGCTACACCTTC
TRBJ1-2,.,TRBD1,TRBV3-1/TRBV3-2,CASSLQGKGGYTF,TGTGCCAGCAGCCTACAGGGGAAGGGCGGCTACACCTTC
TRBJ2-3,.,.,TRBV5-1,CASRRESVADTQYF,TGCGCCAGCAGAAGGGAGTCAGTGGCAGATACGCAGTATTTT
TRBJ2-2,.,.,TRBV9,CASSPHRTGELFF,TGTGCCAGCAGCCCCCATCGGACCGGGGAGCTGTTTTTT
TRBJ2-1,.,TRBD2,TRBV28,CASSPPSSGRSYNEQFF,TGTGCCAGCAGTCCCCCCTCTAGCGGCCGCTCCTACAATGAGCAGTTCTTC
TRBJ1-3,.,TRBD1,TRBV9,CASSPRSPGQGTGNTIYF,TGTGCCAGCAGCCCCCGATCTCCGGGACAGGGTACTGGAAACACCATATATTTT
TRBJ2-6,.,.,TRBV5-1,CASSPIRDSNSGANVLTF,TGCGCCAGCAGTCCAATCCGGGACTCAAACTCTGGGGCCAACGTCCTGACTTTC
TRBJ2-7,.,TRBD2,TRBV29-1,CSVSKLAGRVNEQYF,TGCAGCGTCTCGAAACTAGCGGGAAGAGTCAACGAGCAGTACTTC
TRBJ2-3,once,TRBD2,TRBV7-9,CASSLGLAGASTDTQYF,TGTGCCAGCAGCTTAGGACTAGCGGGCGCTAGCACAGATACGCAGTATTTT
TRBJ1-4,.,TRBD1,TRBV15,CATSRDRDRAEKLFF,TGTGCCACCAGCAGAGATAGGGACAGGGCTGAAAAACTGTTTTTT
TRBJ2-1,.,TRBD2,TRBV15,CATSNAPGLAPNEQFF,TGTGCCACCAGCAACGCTCCGGGACTAGCACCGAATGAGCAGTTCTTC
TRBJ1-2,.,.,TRBV7-8,CASSLALRTVYGYTF,TGTGCCAGCAGCTTAGCGCTAAGGACAGTCTATGGCTACACCTTC
TRBJ2-2,.,TRBD1,TRBV9,CASSRPGQGGGELFF,TGTGCCAGCAGCCGCCCGGGACAGGGCGGCGGGGAGCTGTTTTTT
TRBJ2-1,.,.,TRBV3-1/TRBV3-2,CASSPSRLNEQFF,TGTGCCAGCAGTCCTTCCAGGTTAAATGAGCAGTTCTTC
TRBJ2-4,.,TRBD2,TRBV27,CASSDPGLAVKNIQYF,TGTGCCAGCAGTGATCCGGGACTAGCGGTTAAAAACATTCAGTACTTC
TRBJ2-1,.,TRBD2,TRBV3-1/TRBV3-2,CASSLWTSGGHNEQFF,TGTGCCAGCAGCCTATGGACTAGCGGGGGCCACAATGAGCAGTTCTTC
TRBJ1-5,.,.,TRBV6-5,CARDQGRQPQHF,TGTGCCAGGGACCAGGGGCGGCAGCCCCAGCATTTT
TRBJ1-6,.,.,TRBV4-1,CASSQWGPTTYNSPLHF,TGCGCCAGCAGCCAGTGGGGCCCTACCACCTATAATTCACCCCTCCACTTT